The rows below give T cell receptor beta chains drawn from one sample of a study of control samples from healthy donors and cancer patients. Repertoires were generated with immunoSEQ multiplex PCR, while TCRdb's copy carries only in-frame clones and drops some. The repertoire holds some 87,000 clones, with roughly 82% as singletons. The sequencing sample was made of PBMCs. These TCRs come from a man in his sixties with head and neck cancer. Both conserved end residues are part of each CDR3. Fields, in order: V gene, clone size, D gene, J gene, CDR3 protein, CDR3 DNA. A D gene is named only where the DNA matches it firmly. Clone sizes are given selectively: once, few, many, or a class where the clone is expanded.

>TRBV27|few|TRBD1|TRBJ1-2
CASKGFDREGGYTF
TGTGCCAGCAAGGGGTTTGACAGGGAAGGAGGCTACACCTTC
>TRBV6-5|-|-|TRBJ2-1
CASSYSSRNEQFF
TGTGCCAGCAGTTACTCTTCGAGGAATGAGCAGTTCTTC
>TRBV5-1|-|-|TRBJ1-5
CASSPTSGAGQPQHF
TGCGCCAGCAGCCCAACCTCCGGGGCTGGTCAGCCCCAGCATTTT
>TRBV2|-|TRBD2|TRBJ2-1
CASRTGTSGRFNEQFF
TGTGCCAGCAGAACCGGGACTAGCGGGAGGTTTAATGAGCAGTTCTTC
>TRBV28|-|TRBD2|TRBJ2-1
CASSLPAGSWNEQFF
TGTGCCAGCAGTCTTCCAGCGGGGAGCTGGAATGAGCAGTTCTTC
>TRBV19|-|TRBD1|TRBJ2-1
CASSTRDRRYNEQFF
TGTGCCAGCTCAACTCGGGACAGGAGATACAATGAGCAGTTCTTC
>TRBV11-2|-|-|TRBJ2-1
CASSPNLWGSYNEQFF
TGTGCCAGCAGCCCCAACCTTTGGGGCTCCTACAATGAGCAGTTCTTC
>TRBV4-2|-|TRBD2|TRBJ2-7
CASSQESAGSSYEQYF
TGTGCCAGCAGCCAAGAGTCAGCGGGGAGCTCCTACGAGCAGTACTTC
>TRBV5-6|-|-|TRBJ2-3
CASSRGGGRDTQYF
TGTGCCAGCTCTAGGGGCGGGGGCCGGGATACGCAGTATTTT
>TRBV10-1|-|TRBD1|TRBJ2-7
CASSPGTGGNEQYF
TGCGCCAGCAGTCCCGGGACAGGGGGAAACGAGCAGTACTTC
>TRBV15|-|-|TRBJ1-5
CATSREPVRSNQPQHF
TGTGCCACCAGCAGAGAGCCTGTCCGTAGCAATCAGCCCCAGCATTTT
>TRBV5-1|-|-|TRBJ2-5
CASSLVEGQYETQYF
TGCGCCAGCAGCTTGGTGGAGGGACAGTACGAGACCCAGTACTTC
>TRBV7-2|-|TRBD2|TRBJ2-7
CASSLEGTSSREQYF
TGTGCCAGCAGCTTAGAGGGGACTAGCTCCCGCGAGCAGTACTTC
>TRBV2|medium-sized|TRBD1|TRBJ2-2
CASSGRTGITGELFF
TGTGCCAGCAGTGGGCGGACAGGGATCACCGGGGAGCTGTTTTTT
>TRBV4-1|-|TRBD2|TRBJ2-1
CASSQPLRLAPYNEQFF
TGCGCCAGCAGCCAGCCACTTAGACTAGCACCTTACAATGAGCAGTTCTTC
>TRBV5-1|-|-|TRBJ2-3
CASSLAGVLGTDTQYF
TGCGCCAGCAGCTTGGCCGGGGTCCTAGGGACAGATACGCAGTATTTT
>TRBV30|-|-|TRBJ1-1
CAWIGSAGTEAFF
TGTGCCTGGATCGGCTCAGCGGGCACTGAAGCTTTCTTT
>TRBV3-1/TRBV3-2|-|TRBD2|TRBJ2-1
CASSRDRGVAGVDNEQFF
TGTGCCAGCAGCCGGGATCGTGGCGTGGCGGGAGTGGACAATGAGCAGTTCTTC
>TRBV4-1|-|-|TRBJ1-2
CASSQDSELYGYTF
TGCGCCAGCAGCCAAGATTCTGAGCTCTATGGCTACACCTTC
>TRBV28|-|TRBD1|TRBJ1-3
CASSPNDRVAGNTIYF
TGTGCCAGCAGTCCAAACGACAGGGTCGCTGGAAACACCATATATTTT
>TRBV29-1|-|-|TRBJ2-2
CSVEGIANTGELFF
TGCAGCGTTGAAGGGATTGCCAACACCGGGGAGCTGTTTTTT
>TRBV3-1/TRBV3-2|-|-|TRBJ2-3
CASSQGNVGNTQYF
TGTGCCAGCAGCCAAGGGAATGTCGGCAATACGCAGTATTTT
>TRBV29-1|-|TRBD2|TRBJ2-1
CSVGGLAGVYNEQFF
TGCAGCGTGGGGGGACTAGCGGGAGTGTACAATGAGCAGTTCTTC
>TRBV5-1|once|-|TRBJ1-5
CASSFGGDSNQPQHF
TGCGCCAGCAGCTTTGGGGGGGATAGCAATCAGCCCCAGCATTTT
>TRBV28|-|TRBD1|TRBJ1-6
CAHGTDNSPLHF
TGTGCCCACGGGACAGATAATTCACCCCTCCACTTT
>TRBV5-6|-|-|TRBJ2-7
CASSSYGEQYF
TGTGCCAGCAGCTCCTACGGGGAGCAGTACTTC
>TRBV3-1/TRBV3-2|-|-|TRBJ2-1
CASSRSLASYNEQFF
TGTGCCAGCAGCCGGTCCCTAGCGAGCTACAATGAGCAGTTCTTC
>TRBV7-2|-|-|TRBJ1-5
CASSPPGLKNQPQHF
TGTGCCAGCAGCCCCCCGGGACTGAAAAATCAGCCCCAGCATTTT
>TRBV11-3|-|TRBD2|TRBJ2-1
CASSLSSGYNEQFF
TGTGCCAGCAGTTTATCTAGCGGCTACAATGAGCAGTTCTTC
>TRBV18|-|-|TRBJ2-7
CASSPFSGNPYEQYF
TGTGCCAGCTCACCATTTAGCGGCAACCCCTACGAGCAGTACTTC
>TRBV10-1|-|-|TRBJ2-3
CASSESGSDTQYF
TGCGCCAGCAGTGAGTCAGGGTCAGATACGCAGTATTTT
>TRBV27|-|-|TRBJ1-4
CASSPIATNEKLFF
TGTGCCAGCAGTCCCATTGCAACTAATGAAAAACTGTTTTTT
>TRBV7-2|once|TRBD2|TRBJ2-1
CASRRTSGTGNNEQFF
TGTGCCAGCAGAAGGACTAGCGGGACGGGAAACAATGAGCAGTTCTTC
>TRBV7-9|-|TRBD2|TRBJ2-1
CASSPLAGEGYNEQFF
TGTGCCAGCAGCCCCCTAGCGGGAGAGGGGTACAATGAGCAGTTCTTC
>TRBV7-9|-|TRBD1|TRBJ2-1
CASSPRGPSSYNEQFF
TGTGCCAGCAGCCCGAGGGGGCCGAGCTCCTACAATGAGCAGTTCTTC
>TRBV15|-|TRBD2|TRBJ2-1
CATSREQAGVYNEQFF
TGTGCCACCAGCAGAGAACAAGCGGGAGTCTACAATGAGCAGTTCTTC
>TRBV2|once|-|TRBJ1-2
CASSMNQGRGYGYTF
TGTGCCAGCAGTATGAACCAGGGGAGGGGCTATGGCTACACCTTC
>TRBV5-1|-|-|TRBJ2-3
CASSPGGIQADTQYF
TGCGCCAGCAGCCCCGGGGGCATTCAGGCAGATACGCAGTATTTT
>TRBV19|once|-|TRBJ2-5
CASSTAGQETQYF
TGTGCCAGTAGTACCGCAGGACAAGAGACCCAGTACTTC
>TRBV6-5|once|-|TRBJ2-7
CASCPGSTYEQYF
TGTGCCAGCTGTCCCGGGAGTACGTACGAGCAGTACTTC
>TRBV6-1|-|-|TRBJ1-4
CASSDYGVSNEKLFF
TGTGCCAGCAGTGATTACGGGGTCAGTAATGAAAAACTGTTTTTT
>TRBV10-3|-|-|TRBJ2-7
CAISTVQNYEQYF
TGTGCCATATCCACGGTCCAGAATTACGAGCAGTACTTC
>TRBV24-1|few|TRBD2|TRBJ2-1
CATSGGTSGIDNEQFF
TGTGCCACCAGTGGTGGGACTAGCGGGATCGACAATGAGCAGTTCTTC
>TRBV27|-|-|TRBJ2-1
CASRIRAREPYSYNEQFF
TGTGCCAGCAGAATCAGGGCTCGCGAGCCATACTCCTACAATGAGCAGTTCTTC
>TRBV29-1|-|TRBD1|TRBJ2-2
CSVDRSGQARPQTNTGELFF
TGCAGCGTTGATCGGTCGGGACAGGCACGGCCGCAAACGAACACCGGGGAGCTGTTTTTT
>TRBV5-1|-|-|TRBJ1-2
CASSLSGHYGYTF
TGCGCCAGCAGCTTGTCAGGGCACTATGGCTACACCTTC
>TRBV7-8|few|TRBD1|TRBJ1-2
CASSSIRTGYGYTF
TGTGCCAGCAGCTCGATCAGGACAGGCTATGGCTACACCTTC
>TRBV3-1/TRBV3-2|once|-|TRBJ2-7
CASSTLPELNEQYF
TGTGCCAGCAGCACCCTACCGGAACTAAACGAGCAGTACTTC
>TRBV2|-|TRBD2|TRBJ2-7
CASDPSGRGSYEQYF
TGTGCCAGCGACCCCAGCGGGAGAGGGTCCTACGAGCAGTACTTC
>TRBV11-1|-|TRBD2|TRBJ2-1
CASLREGENEQFF
TGTGCCAGCCTGCGGGAGGGGGAAAATGAGCAGTTCTTC
>TRBV2|-|-|TRBJ1-2
CASSATGGTSRGANYGYTF
TGTGCCAGCAGTGCCACCGGAGGGACCTCCCGGGGGGCTAACTATGGCTACACCTTC
>TRBV24-1|few|-|TRBJ1-2
CATSTQGREGVGYTF
TGTGCCACCAGTACGCAAGGACGGGAGGGGGTTGGCTACACCTTC